This T cell receptor beta chain was recorded in a study of shared clonotypes between healthy human individuals. This clone is medium-sized. Its matching antigen is unknown. This CDR3 is built from 13 residues. With 5 bases removed from V and 0 bases from J, the gap between germline ends came to 10 bases. Per germline, CDR1 GTSNPN and CDR2 SVGIG (reference sequence). Sequencing on ten immunoSEQ deep assay plates was performed for unsorted PBMC DNA. Authors' analysis steps: Without quality scores, immunoSEQ junctional reads could not be filtered like full-length reads. TCRdb's table, derived via immunoSEQ multiplex PCR, lists solely in-frame clones and lacks some. Clonal size and the V and J genes are those of that table, whereas D and trimming came from the DNA. The sample consists of more than 450,000 clones, 79% of them appearing once. Approximately 98 million PBMCs went into genomic DNA for unsorted samples.

Findings and caveats of the study: Apart from blood, nothing was sampled; tissue repertoires likely differ.

Sequenced material: PBMCs. This rearrangement joins TRBV30 to TRBJ1-1, with D hard to call. The clonotype originates from a woman in her 40s in good health. Some clones in this sample may be carry-over from other donors' samples. The CDR3, as DNA: TGTGCCTGGGACTGGAACATGAACACTGAAGCTTTCTTT. This sequence encodes CAWDWNMNTEAFF.